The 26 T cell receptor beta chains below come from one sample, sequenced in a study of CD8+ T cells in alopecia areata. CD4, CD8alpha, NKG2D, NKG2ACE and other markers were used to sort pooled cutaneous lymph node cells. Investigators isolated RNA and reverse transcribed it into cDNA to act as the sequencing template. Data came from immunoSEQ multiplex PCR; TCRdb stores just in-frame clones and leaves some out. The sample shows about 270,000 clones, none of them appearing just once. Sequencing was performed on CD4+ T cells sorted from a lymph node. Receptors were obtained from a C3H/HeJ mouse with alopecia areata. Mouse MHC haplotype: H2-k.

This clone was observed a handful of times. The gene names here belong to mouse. The CDR3 bases that were read are TGCACCTGCAGTGTCGGCGGGACTTTACAAGAC. This gives the protein CTCSVGGTLQD. The CDR3, in full, reads CTCSVGGTLQDTQYF. The chain is built from TRBV1 and TRBJ2-5, with D possibly matching TRBD2 (6 bases). The read terminates 4 residues before the CDR3 end, so the remaining end is supplied by the germline J gene. The CDR3 totals 15 residues. Looked up from germline, CDR1 is NSQYPW and CDR2 is LRSPGD (reference sequence). Between the trimmed V and J ends, which lost 4 bases and 3 bases, there was a span of 14 bases.

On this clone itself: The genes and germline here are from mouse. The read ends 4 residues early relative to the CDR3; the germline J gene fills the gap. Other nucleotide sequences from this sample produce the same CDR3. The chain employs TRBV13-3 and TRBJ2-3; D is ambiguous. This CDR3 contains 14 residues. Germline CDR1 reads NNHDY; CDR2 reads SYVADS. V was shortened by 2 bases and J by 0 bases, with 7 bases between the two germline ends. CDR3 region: CASSERQSAETLYF. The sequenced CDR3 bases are TGTGCCAGCAGTGAAAGACAAAGTGCAGAA.

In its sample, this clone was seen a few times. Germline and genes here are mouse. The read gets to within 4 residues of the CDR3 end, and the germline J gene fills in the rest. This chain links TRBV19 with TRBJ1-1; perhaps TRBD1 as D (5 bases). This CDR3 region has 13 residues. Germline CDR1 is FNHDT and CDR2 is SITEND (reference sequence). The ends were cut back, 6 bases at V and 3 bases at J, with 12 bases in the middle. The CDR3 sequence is CASTQGGDTEVFF. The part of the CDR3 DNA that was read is TGTGCCAGCACCCAGGGAGGGGACACA. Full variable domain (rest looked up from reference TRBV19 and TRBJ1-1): GGIITQTPKFLIGQEGQKLTLKCQQNFNHDTMYWYRQDSGKGLRLIYYSITENDLQKGDLSEGYDASREKKSSFSLTVTSAQKNEMAVFLCASTQGGDTEVFFGKGTRLTVV.

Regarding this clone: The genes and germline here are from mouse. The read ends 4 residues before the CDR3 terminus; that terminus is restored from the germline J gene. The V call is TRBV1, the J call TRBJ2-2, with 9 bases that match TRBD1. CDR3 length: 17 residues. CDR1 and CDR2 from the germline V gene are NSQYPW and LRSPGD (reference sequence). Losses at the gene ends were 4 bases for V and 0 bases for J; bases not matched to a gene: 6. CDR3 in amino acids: CTCSERTGVANTGQLYF. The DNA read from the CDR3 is TGCACCTGCAGTGAACGGACAGGGGTCGCAAACACCGGG.

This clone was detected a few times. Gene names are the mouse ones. The CDR3 sequence: CASSPHRVATEVFF. The part of the CDR3 DNA that was read is TGTGCCAGCAGCCCGCACAGGGTAGCCACA. V and J are TRBV5 and TRBJ1-1, with D possibly being TRBD1 (6 bases). With the read ending 4 residues before the CDR3 end, the germline J gene is used to fill in that end. This CDR3 comprises 14 residues. V lost 4 bases and J 4 bases, leaving 13 bases between the germline ends. Germline V gene data show CDR1 as LGHNA and CDR2 as YNLKQL (reference sequence).

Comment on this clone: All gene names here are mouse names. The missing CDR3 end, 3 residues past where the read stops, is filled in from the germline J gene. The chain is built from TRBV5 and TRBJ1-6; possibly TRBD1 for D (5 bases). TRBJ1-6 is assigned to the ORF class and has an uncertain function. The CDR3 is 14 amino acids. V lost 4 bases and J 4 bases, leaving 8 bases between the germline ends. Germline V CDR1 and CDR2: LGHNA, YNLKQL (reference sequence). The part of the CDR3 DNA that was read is TGTGCCAGCAGCCCCCGACAGTATAATTCGCCC. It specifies CASSPRQYNSP. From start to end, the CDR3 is CASSPRQYNSPLYF.

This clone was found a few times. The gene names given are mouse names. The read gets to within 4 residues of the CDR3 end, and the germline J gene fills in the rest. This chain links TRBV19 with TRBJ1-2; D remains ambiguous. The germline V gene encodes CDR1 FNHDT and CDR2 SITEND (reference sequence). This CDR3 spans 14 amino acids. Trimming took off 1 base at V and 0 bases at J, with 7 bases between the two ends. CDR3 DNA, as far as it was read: TGTGCCAGCAGTATATCCCCTGCAAACTCC. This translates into CASSISPANS. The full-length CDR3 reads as CASSISPANSDYTF.

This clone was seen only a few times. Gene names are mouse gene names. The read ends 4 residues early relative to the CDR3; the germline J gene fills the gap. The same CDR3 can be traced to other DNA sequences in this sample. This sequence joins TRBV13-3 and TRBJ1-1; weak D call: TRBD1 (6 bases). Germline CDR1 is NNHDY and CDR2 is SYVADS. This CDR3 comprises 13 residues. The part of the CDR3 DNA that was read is TGTGCCAGCAGTGATGCGGGGGGGCGA. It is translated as CASSDAGGR. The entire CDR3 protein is CASSDAGGREVFF.

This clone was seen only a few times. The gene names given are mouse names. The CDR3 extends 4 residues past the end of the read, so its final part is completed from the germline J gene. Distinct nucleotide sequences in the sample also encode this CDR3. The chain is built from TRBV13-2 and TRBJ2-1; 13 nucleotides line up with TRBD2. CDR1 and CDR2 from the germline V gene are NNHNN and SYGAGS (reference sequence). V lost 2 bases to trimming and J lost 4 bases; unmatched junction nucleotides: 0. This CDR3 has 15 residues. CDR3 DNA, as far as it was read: TGTGCCAGCGGTGAGGGACTGGGGGGGTATGCT. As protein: CASGEGLGGYA. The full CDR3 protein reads CASGEGLGGYAEQFF.

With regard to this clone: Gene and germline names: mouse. The part of the CDR3 DNA that was read is TGTGCCTGGAGTCTAGAGGGGGGCTCAGAA. As protein: CAWSLEGGSE. The entire CDR3 reads CAWSLEGGSETLYF. This sequence joins TRBV31 and TRBJ2-3; D is possibly TRBD2 (7 bases). The read is 4 residues too short to cover the CDR3 end, so that end is filled in from the germline J gene. The CDR3 spans 14 residues. V gave up 0 bases and J gave up 4 bases, with 11 bases separating them. Germline CDR1 GKSSPN, CDR2 SITVG. Full variable domain (outside the CDR3, taken from reference TRBV31 and TRBJ2-3): AQTIHQWPVAEIKAVGSPLSLGCTIKGKSSPNLYWYWQATGGTLQQLFYSITVGQVESVVQLNLSASRPKDDQFILSTEKLLLSHSGFYLCAWSLEGGSETLYFGSGTRLTVL.

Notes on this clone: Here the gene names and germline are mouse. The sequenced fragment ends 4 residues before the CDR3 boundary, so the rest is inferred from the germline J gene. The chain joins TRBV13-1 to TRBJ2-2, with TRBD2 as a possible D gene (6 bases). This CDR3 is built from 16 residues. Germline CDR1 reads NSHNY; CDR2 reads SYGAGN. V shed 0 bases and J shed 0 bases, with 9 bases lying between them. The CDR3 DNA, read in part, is TGTGCCAGCAGTGATGGGGGGGTTGCAAACACCGGG. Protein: CASSDGGVANTG. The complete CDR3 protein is CASSDGGVANTGQLYF.

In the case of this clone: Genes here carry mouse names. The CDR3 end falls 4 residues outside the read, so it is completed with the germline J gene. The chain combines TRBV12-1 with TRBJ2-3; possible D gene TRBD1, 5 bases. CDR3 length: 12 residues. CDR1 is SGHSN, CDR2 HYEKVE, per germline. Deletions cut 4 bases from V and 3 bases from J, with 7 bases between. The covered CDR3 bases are TGTGCCAGCTCCCCAGGGGCAGAA. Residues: CASSPGAE. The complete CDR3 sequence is CASSPGAETLYF. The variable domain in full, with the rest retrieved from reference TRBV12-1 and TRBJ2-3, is DSGVVQSPRHIIKEKGGRSVLTCIPISGHSNVVWYQQTLGKELKFLIQHYEKVERDKGFLPSRFSVQQFDDYHSEMNMSALELEDSAMYFCASSPGAETLYFGSGTRLTVL.

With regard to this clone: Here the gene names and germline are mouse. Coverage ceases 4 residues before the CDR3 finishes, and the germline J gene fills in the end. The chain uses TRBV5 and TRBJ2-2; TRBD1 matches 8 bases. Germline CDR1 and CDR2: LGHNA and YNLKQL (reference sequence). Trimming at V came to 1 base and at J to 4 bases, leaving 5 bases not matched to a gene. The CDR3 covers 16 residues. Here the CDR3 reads CASSQATGGGTGQLYF. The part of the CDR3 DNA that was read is TGTGCCAGCAGCCAAGCCACAGGGGGAGGCACCGGG.

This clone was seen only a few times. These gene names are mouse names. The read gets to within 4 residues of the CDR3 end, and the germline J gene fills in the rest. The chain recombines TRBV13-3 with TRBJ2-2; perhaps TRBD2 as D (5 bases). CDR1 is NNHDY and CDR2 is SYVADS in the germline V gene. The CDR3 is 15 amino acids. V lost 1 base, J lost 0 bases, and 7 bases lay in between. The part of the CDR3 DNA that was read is TGTGCCAGCAGTGATATGGGGTCAAACACCGGG. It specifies CASSDMGSNTG. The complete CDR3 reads CASSDMGSNTGQLYF.

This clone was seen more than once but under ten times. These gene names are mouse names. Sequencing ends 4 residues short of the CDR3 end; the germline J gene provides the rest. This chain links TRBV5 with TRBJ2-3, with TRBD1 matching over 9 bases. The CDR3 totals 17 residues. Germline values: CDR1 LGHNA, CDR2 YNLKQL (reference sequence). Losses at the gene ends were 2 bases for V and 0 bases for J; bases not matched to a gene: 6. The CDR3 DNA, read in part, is TGTGCCAGCAGCCAAAACAGGGGGCAGGGTAGTGCAGAA. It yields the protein CASSQNRGQGSAE. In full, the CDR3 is CASSQNRGQGSAETLYF.

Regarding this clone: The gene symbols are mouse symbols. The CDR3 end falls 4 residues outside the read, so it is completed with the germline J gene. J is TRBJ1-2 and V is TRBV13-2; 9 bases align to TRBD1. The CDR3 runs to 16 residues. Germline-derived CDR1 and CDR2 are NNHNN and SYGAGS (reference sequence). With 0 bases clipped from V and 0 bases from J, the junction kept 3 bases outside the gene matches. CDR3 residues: CASGDAGTGSNSDYTF. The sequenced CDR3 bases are TGTGCCAGCGGTGATGCCGGGACAGGGTCAAACTCC.

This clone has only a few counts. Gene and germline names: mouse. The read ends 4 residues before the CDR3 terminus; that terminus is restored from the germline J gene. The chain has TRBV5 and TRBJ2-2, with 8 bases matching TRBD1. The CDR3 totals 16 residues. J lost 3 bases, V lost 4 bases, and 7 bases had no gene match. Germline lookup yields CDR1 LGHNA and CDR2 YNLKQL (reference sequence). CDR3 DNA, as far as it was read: TGTGCCAGCAGCCCCCGACAGGGGTGGGACACCGGG. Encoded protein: CASSPRQGWDTG. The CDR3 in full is CASSPRQGWDTGQLYF.

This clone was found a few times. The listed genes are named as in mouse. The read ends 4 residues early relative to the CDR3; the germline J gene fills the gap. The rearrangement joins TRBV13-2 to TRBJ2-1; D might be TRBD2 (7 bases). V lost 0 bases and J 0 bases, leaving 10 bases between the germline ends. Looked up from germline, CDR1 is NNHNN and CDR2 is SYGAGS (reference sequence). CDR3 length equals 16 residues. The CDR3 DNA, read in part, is TGTGCCAGCGGTGATGCAAGGGGGGCTAACTATGCT. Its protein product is CASGDARGANYA. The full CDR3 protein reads CASGDARGANYAEQFF.

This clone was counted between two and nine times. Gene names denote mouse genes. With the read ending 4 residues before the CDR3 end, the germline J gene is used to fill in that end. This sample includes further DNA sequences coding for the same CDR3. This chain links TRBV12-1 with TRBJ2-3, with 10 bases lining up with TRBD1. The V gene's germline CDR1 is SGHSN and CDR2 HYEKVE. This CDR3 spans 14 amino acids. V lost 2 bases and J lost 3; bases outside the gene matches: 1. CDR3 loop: CASSPTGGAETLYF. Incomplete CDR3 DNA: TGTGCCAGCTCTCCGACAGGGGGCGCAGAA.

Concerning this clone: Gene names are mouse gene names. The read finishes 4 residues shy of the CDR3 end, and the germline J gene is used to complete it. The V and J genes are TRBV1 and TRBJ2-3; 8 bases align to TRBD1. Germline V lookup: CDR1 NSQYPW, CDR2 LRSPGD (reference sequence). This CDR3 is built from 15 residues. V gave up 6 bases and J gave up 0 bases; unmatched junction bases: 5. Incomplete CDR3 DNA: TGCACCTGCAGCCCCCAGGGGGCGAGTGCAGAA. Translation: CTCSPQGASAE. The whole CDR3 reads CTCSPQGASAETLYF.

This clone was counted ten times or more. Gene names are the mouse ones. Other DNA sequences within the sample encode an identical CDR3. CDR3 region: CASSRQGSYEQYF. The sequenced part of the CDR3 DNA is TGTGCTAGCAGTCGACAGGGGTCCTAT. V usage is TRBV17 and J usage is TRBJ2-7, with TRBD1 matching over 8 bases. The read finishes 4 residues shy of the CDR3 end, and the germline J gene is used to complete it. CDR1 is MNHDT and CDR2 is YYDKIL in the germline V gene. The J segment lost 1 base and the V segment lost 5 bases, leaving 1 base of the junction unmatched. This CDR3 has 13 residues.

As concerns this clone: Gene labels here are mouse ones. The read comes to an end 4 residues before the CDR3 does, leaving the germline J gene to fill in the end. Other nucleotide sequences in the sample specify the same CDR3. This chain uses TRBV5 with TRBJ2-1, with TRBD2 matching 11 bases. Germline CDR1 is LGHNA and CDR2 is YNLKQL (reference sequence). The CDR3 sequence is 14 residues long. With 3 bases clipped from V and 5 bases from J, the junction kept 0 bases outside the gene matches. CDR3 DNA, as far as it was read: TGTGCCAGCAGCCAGACTGGGGGGGATGCT. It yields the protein CASSQTGGDA. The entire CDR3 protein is CASSQTGGDAEQFF.

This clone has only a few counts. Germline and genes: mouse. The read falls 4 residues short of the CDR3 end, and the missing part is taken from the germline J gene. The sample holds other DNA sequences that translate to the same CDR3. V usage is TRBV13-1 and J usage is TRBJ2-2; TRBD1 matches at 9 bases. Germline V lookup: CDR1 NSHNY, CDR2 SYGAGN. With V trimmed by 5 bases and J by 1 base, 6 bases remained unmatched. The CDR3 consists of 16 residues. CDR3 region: CASSDRDRENTGQLYF. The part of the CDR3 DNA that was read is TGTGCCAGCAGCGACCGGGACAGGGAAAACACCGGG.

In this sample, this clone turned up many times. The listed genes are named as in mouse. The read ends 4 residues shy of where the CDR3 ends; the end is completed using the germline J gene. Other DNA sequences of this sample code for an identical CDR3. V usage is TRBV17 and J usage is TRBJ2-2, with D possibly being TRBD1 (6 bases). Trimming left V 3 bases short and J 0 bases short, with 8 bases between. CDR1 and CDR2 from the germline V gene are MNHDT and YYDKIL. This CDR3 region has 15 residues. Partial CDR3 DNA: TGTGCTAGCAGTAGGGGGACAACAAACACCGGG. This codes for CASSRGTTNTG. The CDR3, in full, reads CASSRGTTNTGQLYF.

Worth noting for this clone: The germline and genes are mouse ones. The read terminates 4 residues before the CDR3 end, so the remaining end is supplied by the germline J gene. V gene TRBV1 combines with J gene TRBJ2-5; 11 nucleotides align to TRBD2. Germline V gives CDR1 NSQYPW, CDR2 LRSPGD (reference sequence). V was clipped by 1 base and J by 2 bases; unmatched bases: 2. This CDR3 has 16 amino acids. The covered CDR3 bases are TGCACCTGCAGTGCAGGACTGGGGGGGTTCCAAGAC. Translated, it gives CTCSAGLGGFQD. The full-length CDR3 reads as CTCSAGLGGFQDTQYF.

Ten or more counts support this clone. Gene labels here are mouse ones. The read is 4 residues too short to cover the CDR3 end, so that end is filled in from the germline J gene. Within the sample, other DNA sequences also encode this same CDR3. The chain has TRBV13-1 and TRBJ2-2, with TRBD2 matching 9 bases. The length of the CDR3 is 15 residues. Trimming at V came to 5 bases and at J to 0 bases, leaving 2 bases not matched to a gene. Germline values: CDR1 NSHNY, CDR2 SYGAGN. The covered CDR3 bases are TGTGCCAGCAGAACTGGGGGGTCAAACACCGGG. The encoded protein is CASRTGGSNTG. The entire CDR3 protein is CASRTGGSNTGQLYF.